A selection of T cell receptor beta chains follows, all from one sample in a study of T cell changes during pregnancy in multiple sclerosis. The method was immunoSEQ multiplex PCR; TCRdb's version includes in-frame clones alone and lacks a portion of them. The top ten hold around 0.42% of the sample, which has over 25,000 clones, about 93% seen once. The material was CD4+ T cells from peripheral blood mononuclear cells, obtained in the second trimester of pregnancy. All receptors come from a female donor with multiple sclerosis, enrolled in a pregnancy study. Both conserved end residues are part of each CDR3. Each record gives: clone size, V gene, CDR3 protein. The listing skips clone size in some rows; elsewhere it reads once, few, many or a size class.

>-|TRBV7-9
CASSPDYHEQFF
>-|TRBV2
CASRAVEQYF
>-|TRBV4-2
CASSQSNTGVGEKLFF
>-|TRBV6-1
CASSRDRVLTEAFF
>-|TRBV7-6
CASSLAGREAYNEQFF
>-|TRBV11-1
CASSLDGTGDYGYTF
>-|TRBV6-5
CASRRDRGGQPQHF
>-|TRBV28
CASTRTGGTNTIYF
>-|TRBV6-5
CASSYSGTGLAGELFF
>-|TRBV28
CASSNNRVGQQPQHF
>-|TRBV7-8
CASSGRQGATGNTIYF
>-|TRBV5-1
CASRQGAMNTEAFF
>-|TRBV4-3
CASSQPDRGVNEQFF
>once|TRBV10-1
CASSSSGTGIYEQYF
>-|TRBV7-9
CASSQRQGAGNTIYF
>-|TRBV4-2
CASSQVAGLDTDTQYF
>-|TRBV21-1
CASSKRSAGTSTDTQYF
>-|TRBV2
CASSEYRGHGYTF
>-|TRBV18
CASSQGTGNEAFF
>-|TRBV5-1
CASSVTSGSSYNEQFF
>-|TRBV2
CASFLSATPTGELFF
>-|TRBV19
CASSIPTGANTEAFF
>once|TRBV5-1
CASSLTGSFTGELFF